Listed below are T cell receptor beta chains from one sample, sequenced in a study of shared clonotypes between healthy human individuals. TCRdb's table, derived via immunoSEQ multiplex PCR, lists solely in-frame clones and lacks some. Of over 400,000 clones listed, around 73% are singletons. The sample was PBMCs. All receptors derive from a woman between 40 and 50 years old in good health. Some clones in this sample may be carry-over from other donors' samples. Both conserved end residues are part of each CDR3. Fields, in order: V gene, CDR3 length, J gene, clone size, D gene, CDR3 protein, CDR3 DNA. A D gene is named only where the DNA matches it firmly. Clone size is not always given. Where it is, it says once, few, many or a class for expanded clones.

v_gene: TRBV28
len: 15
j_gene: TRBJ2-7
abundance: -
d_gene: -
CDR3aa: CASTRGIAVSYEQYF
CDR3nt: TGTGCCAGCACGAGGGGGATAGCAGTATCCTACGAGCAGTACTTC

v_gene: TRBV19
len: 19
j_gene: TRBJ2-2
abundance: once
d_gene: TRBD2
CDR3aa: CASRGASTSGRWDTGELFF
CDR3nt: TGTGCCAGTAGGGGGGCCTCGACTAGCGGGAGATGGGACACCGGGGAGCTGTTTTTT

v_gene: TRBV5-1
len: 13
j_gene: TRBJ1-1
abundance: -
d_gene: -
CDR3aa: CASRSRLNTEAFF
CDR3nt: TGCGCCAGCAGATCTAGACTGAACACTGAAGCTTTCTTT

v_gene: TRBV28
len: 15
j_gene: TRBJ2-7
abundance: -
d_gene: TRBD2
CDR3aa: CASSLWTSGTDEQYF
CDR3nt: TGTGCCAGCAGTTTATGGACTAGCGGGACGGACGAGCAGTACTTC

v_gene: TRBV7-2
len: 15
j_gene: TRBJ2-1
abundance: -
d_gene: TRBD2
CDR3aa: CASSSGTRVRNEQFF
CDR3nt: TGTGCCAGCAGTTCCGGGACTAGGGTTCGCAATGAGCAGTTCTTC

v_gene: TRBV7-9
len: 15
j_gene: TRBJ2-7
abundance: -
d_gene: -
CDR3aa: CASSLGVGRTREQYF
CDR3nt: TGTGCCAGCAGCTTAGGGGTGGGGCGGACGCGCGAGCAGTACTTC

v_gene: TRBV6-4
len: 13
j_gene: TRBJ2-2
abundance: -
d_gene: -
CDR3aa: CASSEEGTGELFF
CDR3nt: TGTGCCAGCAGTGAGGAGGGCACCGGGGAGCTGTTTTTT

v_gene: TRBV7-8
len: 12
j_gene: TRBJ2-7
abundance: -
d_gene: -
CDR3aa: CASSPRERRVHF
CDR3nt: TGTGCCAGCAGCCCACGGGAACGCAGGGTGCACTTC

v_gene: TRBV5-1
len: 15
j_gene: TRBJ1-5
abundance: -
d_gene: TRBD1
CDR3aa: CASSETGGINQPQHF
CDR3nt: TGCGCCAGCAGCGAGACAGGGGGCATCAATCAGCCCCAGCATTTT

v_gene: TRBV7-8
len: 15
j_gene: TRBJ2-1
abundance: -
d_gene: TRBD2
CDR3aa: CASSLDSGRYNEQFF
CDR3nt: TGTGCCAGCAGCTTAGATAGCGGGAGGTACAATGAGCAGTTCTTC

v_gene: TRBV30
len: 12
j_gene: TRBJ1-1
abundance: few
d_gene: -
CDR3aa: CAWIDSPTEAFF
CDR3nt: TGTGCCTGGATTGACAGCCCCACTGAAGCTTTCTTT

v_gene: TRBV15
len: 16
j_gene: TRBJ2-7
abundance: -
d_gene: TRBD1
CDR3aa: CATSRDLGQVPYEQYF
CDR3nt: TGTGCCACCAGCAGAGATTTGGGACAGGTCCCCTACGAGCAGTACTTC

v_gene: TRBV30
len: 12
j_gene: TRBJ1-2
abundance: -
d_gene: -
CDR3aa: CAWSVKGAGHTF
CDR3nt: TGTGCCTGGAGTGTTAAGGGTGCTGGCCACACCTTC

v_gene: TRBV25-1
len: 14
j_gene: TRBJ2-7
abundance: once
d_gene: TRBD2
CDR3aa: CASNQAGGWDEQYF
CDR3nt: TGTGCCAGCAATCAAGCGGGAGGATGGGACGAGCAGTACTTC

v_gene: TRBV30
len: 12
j_gene: TRBJ2-3
abundance: -
d_gene: -
CDR3aa: CAWRKREYTQYF
CDR3nt: TGTGCCTGGAGAAAGAGGGAGTATACGCAGTATTTT

v_gene: TRBV10-3
len: 14
j_gene: TRBJ1-1
abundance: few
d_gene: -
CDR3aa: CAISENPVNTEAFF
CDR3nt: TGTGCCATCAGTGAGAATCCAGTGAACACTGAAGCTTTCTTT

v_gene: TRBV6-5
len: 15
j_gene: TRBJ2-5
abundance: -
d_gene: -
CDR3aa: CASSPRRAVEETQYF
CDR3nt: TGTGCCAGCAGCCCCCGTCGGGCCGTGGAAGAGACCCAGTACTTC

v_gene: TRBV4-2
len: 15
j_gene: TRBJ2-3
abundance: -
d_gene: -
CDR3aa: CASSVGRIATDTQYF
CDR3nt: TGTGCCAGCAGCGTGGGGAGGATTGCCACAGATACGCAGTATTTT

v_gene: TRBV18
len: 17
j_gene: TRBJ1-1
abundance: -
d_gene: -
CDR3aa: CASSPRGGGGMNTEAFF
CDR3nt: TGTGCCAGCTCTCCGCGTGGGGGTGGGGGAATGAACACTGAAGCTTTCTTT

v_gene: TRBV18
len: 15
j_gene: TRBJ1-2
abundance: -
d_gene: TRBD1
CDR3aa: CASSRAGTGDDGYTF
CDR3nt: TGTGCCAGCTCACGCGCCGGGACAGGGGACGATGGCTACACCTTC

v_gene: TRBV5-1
len: 15
j_gene: TRBJ2-7
abundance: once
d_gene: -
CDR3aa: CASSLEGVSSYEQYF
CDR3nt: TGCGCCAGCAGCCTGGAGGGGGTCAGCTCCTACGAGCAGTACTTC

v_gene: TRBV28
len: 18
j_gene: TRBJ2-3
abundance: -
d_gene: TRBD2
CDR3aa: CASSFVVGYGTRSDTQYF
CDR3nt: TGTGCCAGCAGTTTTGTTGTGGGTTACGGGACTAGATCAGATACGCAGTATTTT

v_gene: TRBV6-4
len: 13
j_gene: TRBJ2-3
abundance: -
d_gene: -
CDR3aa: CASSDRASDTQYF
CDR3nt: TGTGCCAGCAGTGACCGAGCATCAGATACGCAGTATTTT

v_gene: TRBV30
len: 14
j_gene: TRBJ2-7
abundance: -
d_gene: TRBD2
CDR3aa: CASLGLAGSYEQYF
CDR3nt: TGTGCCAGCCTAGGACTAGCGGGTTCGTACGAGCAGTACTTC

v_gene: TRBV2
len: 13
j_gene: TRBJ2-2
abundance: once
d_gene: -
CDR3aa: CASSGREGGELFF
CDR3nt: TGTGCCAGCAGTGGAAGGGAAGGCGGGGAGCTGTTTTTT

v_gene: TRBV19
len: 14
j_gene: TRBJ1-2
abundance: -
d_gene: -
CDR3aa: CASSPRDSFSGYTF
CDR3nt: TGTGCCAGTAGTCCGCGGGACTCCTTTTCTGGCTACACCTTC

v_gene: TRBV19
len: 13
j_gene: TRBJ1-2
abundance: -
d_gene: -
CDR3aa: CASTADMSYDYTF
CDR3nt: TGTGCCAGTACCGCCGACATGTCCTATGACTACACCTTC

v_gene: TRBV6-6
len: 16
j_gene: TRBJ1-5
abundance: -
d_gene: -
CDR3aa: CASSYASRNSNQPQHF
CDR3nt: TGTGCCAGCAGTTACGCCTCGCGGAATAGCAATCAGCCCCAGCATTTT

v_gene: TRBV5-4
len: 16
j_gene: TRBJ2-4
abundance: -
d_gene: TRBD1
CDR3aa: CASSFRTGGTKNIQYF
CDR3nt: TGTGCCAGCAGCTTCCGGACAGGGGGGACCAAAAACATTCAGTACTTC

v_gene: TRBV29-1
len: 13
j_gene: TRBJ2-5
abundance: -
d_gene: TRBD1
CDR3aa: CSKKLDREETQYF
CDR3nt: TGCAGCAAAAAGCTTGACAGGGAAGAGACCCAGTACTTC

v_gene: TRBV5-1
len: 16
j_gene: TRBJ1-3
abundance: -
d_gene: -
CDR3aa: CASSLVGGSGGNTIYF
CDR3nt: TGCGCCAGCAGCTTGGTTGGGGGATCGGGAGGAAACACCATATATTTT

v_gene: TRBV10-3
len: 15
j_gene: TRBJ2-5
abundance: -
d_gene: -
CDR3aa: CAISEPEAGPREQYF
CDR3nt: TGTGCCATCAGTGAGCCCGAAGCAGGCCCGAGGGAGCAGTACTTC

v_gene: TRBV5-1
len: 14
j_gene: TRBJ2-7
abundance: -
d_gene: -
CDR3aa: CASSLDGGVGGQYF
CDR3nt: TGCGCCAGCAGCTTGGACGGGGGTGTAGGCGGGCAGTACTTC

v_gene: TRBV5-6
len: 16
j_gene: TRBJ2-5
abundance: -
d_gene: -
CDR3aa: CASRTDLQRPEETQYF
CDR3nt: TGTGCCAGCAGAACGGACCTACAACGGCCCGAGGAGACCCAGTACTTC

v_gene: TRBV29-1
len: 12
j_gene: TRBJ1-2
abundance: -
d_gene: TRBD1
CDR3aa: CSVERTGSGYTF
CDR3nt: TGCAGCGTTGAGAGGACAGGATCCGGCTACACCTTC

v_gene: TRBV5-1
len: 17
j_gene: TRBJ2-1
abundance: -
d_gene: TRBD2
CDR3aa: CASSLGTSGSSYNEQFF
CDR3nt: TGCGCCAGCAGCTTGGGAACTAGCGGGAGCTCCTACAATGAGCAGTTCTTC

v_gene: TRBV2
len: 14
j_gene: TRBJ2-3
abundance: -
d_gene: -
CDR3aa: CASKLPFSPDTQYF
CDR3nt: TGTGCCAGCAAGCTTCCCTTTTCGCCAGATACGCAGTATTTT

v_gene: TRBV6-4
len: 14
j_gene: TRBJ2-2
abundance: few
d_gene: -
CDR3aa: CASSDSLVSGELFF
CDR3nt: TGTGCCAGCAGTGACTCGTTAGTCTCCGGGGAGCTGTTTTTT

v_gene: TRBV4-1
len: 16
j_gene: TRBJ2-6
abundance: -
d_gene: -
CDR3aa: CASSQDAHPGANVLTF
CDR3nt: TGCGCCAGCAGCCAAGATGCCCACCCTGGGGCCAACGTCCTGACTTTC

v_gene: TRBV19
len: 13
j_gene: TRBJ2-7
abundance: -
d_gene: TRBD2
CDR3aa: CASTSRTGGEQYF
CDR3nt: TGTGCCAGTACCTCTCGGACGGGGGGCGAGCAGTACTTC

v_gene: TRBV5-1
len: 17
j_gene: TRBJ1-1
abundance: -
d_gene: TRBD1
CDR3aa: CASSLDGQGASYTEAFF
CDR3nt: TGCGCCAGCAGCTTGGATGGACAGGGGGCTTCGTACACTGAAGCTTTCTTT

v_gene: TRBV27
len: 17
j_gene: TRBJ2-3
abundance: -
d_gene: -
CDR3aa: CASSPRGSGTSTDTQYF
CDR3nt: TGTGCCAGCAGTCCCCGTGGTAGCGGAACTAGCACAGATACGCAGTATTTT

v_gene: TRBV6-5
len: 12
j_gene: TRBJ1-2
abundance: -
d_gene: -
CDR3aa: CASSSGAYGYTF
CDR3nt: TGTGCCAGCAGTTCGGGGGCCTATGGCTACACCTTC

v_gene: TRBV7-9
len: 14
j_gene: TRBJ2-1
abundance: -
d_gene: TRBD2
CDR3aa: CASSNGLANNEQFF
CDR3nt: TGTGCCAGCAGCAATGGACTAGCGAACAATGAGCAGTTCTTC

v_gene: TRBV28
len: 17
j_gene: TRBJ2-7
abundance: -
d_gene: TRBD2
CDR3aa: CASSLSYGASGSYEQYF
CDR3nt: TGTGCCAGCAGTTTATCGTATGGTGCTAGCGGGAGCTACGAGCAGTACTTC

v_gene: TRBV19
len: 15
j_gene: TRBJ2-1
abundance: -
d_gene: -
CDR3aa: CASSIVAGWANEQFF
CDR3nt: TGTGCCAGTAGTATAGTTGCGGGATGGGCCAATGAGCAGTTCTTC

v_gene: TRBV7-2
len: 17
j_gene: TRBJ2-7
abundance: -
d_gene: -
CDR3aa: CASSFRVGAQLSYEQYF
CDR3nt: TGTGCCAGCAGCTTCCGTGTGGGAGCGCAACTTTCCTACGAGCAGTACTTC

v_gene: TRBV6-5
len: 16
j_gene: TRBJ2-2
abundance: -
d_gene: -
CDR3aa: CASSFLPGPPGGELFF
CDR3nt: TGTGCCAGCAGTTTCCTCCCGGGCCCCCCGGGCGGGGAGCTGTTTTTT

v_gene: TRBV7-9
len: 16
j_gene: TRBJ2-7
abundance: -
d_gene: -
CDR3aa: CASSLSAQEARYEQYF
CDR3nt: TGTGCCAGCAGCTTGAGTGCCCAGGAGGCGCGTTACGAGCAGTACTTC

v_gene: TRBV15
len: 15
j_gene: TRBJ2-1
abundance: -
d_gene: TRBD2
CDR3aa: CATSSWTKREHEQFF
CDR3nt: TGTGCCACCAGCAGCTGGACCAAGCGGGAGCATGAGCAGTTCTTC

v_gene: TRBV5-5
len: 16
j_gene: TRBJ1-4
abundance: -
d_gene: TRBD1
CDR3aa: CASSWYPGTGVEKLFF
CDR3nt: TGTGCCAGCAGCTGGTACCCTGGGACAGGGGTTGAAAAACTGTTTTTT

v_gene: TRBV11-2
len: 13
j_gene: TRBJ1-1
abundance: -
d_gene: -
CDR3aa: CASSFAGNTEAFF
CDR3nt: TGTGCCAGCAGTTTCGCAGGGAACACTGAAGCTTTCTTT

v_gene: TRBV10-3
len: 12
j_gene: TRBJ2-5
abundance: -
d_gene: -
CDR3aa: CAISWQGETQYF
CDR3nt: TGTGCCATCAGTTGGCAGGGAGAGACCCAGTACTTC

v_gene: TRBV27
len: 14
j_gene: TRBJ1-2
abundance: -
d_gene: -
CDR3aa: CASSLTWTDPGYTF
CDR3nt: TGTGCCAGCAGTTTAACATGGACAGATCCTGGCTACACCTTC